Here is one TCR beta chain with its context. Its antigen remains unidentified. Base qualities were left out, and no much larger clone turns up one base away. The data derive from a study of T cell responses to AZD1222 COVID-19 vaccine (dated by TCRdb to the early 2020s). As for the study more broadly: Because spike-specific TCR depth and breadth did not differ between the two schedules, AZD1222 recipients who got a second dose at roughly 4 weeks were pooled with those who got a second dose at roughly 12 weeks. A total of just over 230 trial participants underwent TCR sequencing, of whom nearly 210 had received two doses of AZD1222 and 26 had received two doses of the MenACWY control vaccine. Enrollment into the trials was organized by age into subgroups of 18-55, 56-69 and 70-plus years, and those subgroups contained approximately 160, 26 and 62 TCR-sequenced participants, respectively. What the research found in general, with its limitations: The whole spike protein was spanned by vaccine-associated CD4 TCRs, and dominant responses were seen in regions 160-218 and 743-854. Participants were mostly white British, with more females than males. The authors suggested clonal diversity may have been underestimated. Nearly half of unique spike-specific TCRs reportedly recognized epitopes outside regions mutated in the B.1.351 and B.1.1.7 variants. Because no samples from the day 14 peak response were available, repertoires could be characterized only after the peak T cell response. Only six AZD1222 recipients were SARS-CoV-2 seropositive at baseline, limiting conclusions about previously exposed vaccinees. The 56-69-year group was small, and its depth increase did not reach significance, likely because of low power. A significant rise in spike-specific TCR breadth and depth was observed after two AZD1222 doses relative to day 0 and relative to MenACWY recipients.

The CDR3 regions of human TCRbeta chains were analyzed by immunosequencing. On the study's bioinformatics: Repertoire TCRs were matched against a reference library of SARS-CoV-2-specific TCRs generated with the MIRA antigen-specificity platform. Breadth was defined as the fraction of unique TCRs that were SARS-CoV-2-associated, and depth was defined as the fraction of total T cells that were SARS-CoV-2-associated. Using the MIRA data, each spike-specific TCR was assigned both to the spike region to which the TCR was reactive and to a CD4 or CD8 class. Log10-transformed breadth and depth values were compared by one-way ANOVA with Sidak's multiple comparisons tests. TCRdb stores this immuneACCESS table with in-frame sequences only. Part of the clones is absent; in the studies checked, under half of the shortfall reflects unresolved V genes, and no reason is known for the rest. V, J and clone size reflect that table, while D and trimming were determined from the DNA. The sample records about 140,000 clones, around nine tenths of which are singletons. The ten largest account for around 1.7% of the sample.

The time point label on this specimen signifies: baseline before first vaccination. Samples from vaccinated people were obtained from the UK trials COV001 and COV002, which included a single-blind randomized controlled phase 2/3 trial of AZD1222 (ChAdOx1 nCoV-19) in healthy adults. For TCRbeta chain sequencing, PBMC samples from trial participants were taken at day 0 and at day 28 after the second dose. Here the sequenced sample was peripheral blood, taken on day 0 of AZD1222 vaccination. The clonotype comes from an adult in good health.

At the DNA level, the sequence is TGTGCCAGCAGTGGATTATCCGGGACAGGGGGAAACACCATATATTTT. It codes for CASSGLSGTGGNTIYF. The chain was built from TRBV6-1 and TRBJ1-3; TRBD1 agrees with 9 junctional bases. CDR3 length: 16 amino acids, cysteine to phenylalanine. Only the CDR3 part of the read is kept: 48 bases, read in frame from the first base. Trimmed from V: 4 bases; trimmed from J: 4 bases; junction bases lacking a gene match: 8. CDR1 and CDR2 are drawn from the germline V gene: MNHNS, SASEGT.